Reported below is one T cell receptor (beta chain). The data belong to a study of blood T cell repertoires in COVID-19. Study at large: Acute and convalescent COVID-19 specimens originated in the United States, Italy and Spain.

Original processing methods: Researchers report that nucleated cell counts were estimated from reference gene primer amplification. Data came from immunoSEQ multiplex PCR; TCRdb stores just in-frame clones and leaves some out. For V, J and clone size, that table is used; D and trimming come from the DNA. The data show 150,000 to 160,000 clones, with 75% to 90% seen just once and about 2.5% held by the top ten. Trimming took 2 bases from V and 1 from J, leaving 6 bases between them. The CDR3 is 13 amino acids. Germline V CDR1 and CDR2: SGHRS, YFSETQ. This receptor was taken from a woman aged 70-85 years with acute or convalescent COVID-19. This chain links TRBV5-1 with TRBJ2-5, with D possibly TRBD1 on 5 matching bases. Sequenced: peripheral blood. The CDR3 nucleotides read TGCGCCAGCAGCTTCAGGGTCCAAGAGACCCAGTACTTC. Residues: CASSFRVQETQYF. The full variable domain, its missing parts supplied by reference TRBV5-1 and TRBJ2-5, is KAGVTQTPRYLIKTRGQQVTLSCSPISGHRSVSWYQQTPGQGLQFLFEYFSETQRNKGNFPGRFSGRQFSNSRSEMNVSTLELGDSALYLCASSFRVQETQYFGPGTRLLVL.